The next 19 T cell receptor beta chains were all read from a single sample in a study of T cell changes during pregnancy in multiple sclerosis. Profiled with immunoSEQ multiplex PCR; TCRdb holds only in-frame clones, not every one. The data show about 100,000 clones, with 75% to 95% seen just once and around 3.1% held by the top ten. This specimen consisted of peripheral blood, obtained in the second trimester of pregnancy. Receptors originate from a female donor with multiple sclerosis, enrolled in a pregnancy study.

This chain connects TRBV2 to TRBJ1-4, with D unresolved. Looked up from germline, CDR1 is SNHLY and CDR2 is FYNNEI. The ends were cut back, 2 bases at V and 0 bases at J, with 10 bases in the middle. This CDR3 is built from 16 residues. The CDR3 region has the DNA TGTGCCAGCAGTGAAAATATGGGCGCAACTAATGAAAAACTGTTTTTT. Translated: CASSENMGATNEKLFF.

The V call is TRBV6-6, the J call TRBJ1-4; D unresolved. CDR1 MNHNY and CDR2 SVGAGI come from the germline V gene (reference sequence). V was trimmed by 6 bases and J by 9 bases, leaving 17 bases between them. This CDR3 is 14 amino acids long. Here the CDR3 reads CASSTLSSGKKLFF. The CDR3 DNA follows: TGTGCCAGCAGCACTTTGTCGTCGGGTAAAAAACTGTTTTTT.

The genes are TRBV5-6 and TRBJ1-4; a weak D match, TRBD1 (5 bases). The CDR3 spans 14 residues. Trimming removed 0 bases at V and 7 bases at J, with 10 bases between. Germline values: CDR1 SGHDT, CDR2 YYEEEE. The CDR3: CASSLGGTGEKLFF. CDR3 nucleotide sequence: TGTGCCAGCAGCTTGGGCGGGACGGGTGAAAAACTGTTTTTT.

DNA for the CDR3: TGTGCCAGCATCCAGGGGTCTGCAGCAAGAGAGACCCAGTACTTC. This translates into CASIQGSAARETQYF. This chain links TRBV6-6 with TRBJ2-5, with D maybe TRBD1 (6 bases). V lost 7 bases to trimming and J lost 4 bases, with 19 bases between them. The CDR3 is 15 residues long. CDR1 is MNHNY, CDR2 SVGAGI, per germline (reference sequence).

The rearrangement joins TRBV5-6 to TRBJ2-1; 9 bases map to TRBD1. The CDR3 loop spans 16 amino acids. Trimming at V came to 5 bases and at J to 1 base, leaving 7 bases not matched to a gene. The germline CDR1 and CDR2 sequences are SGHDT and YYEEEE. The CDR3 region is CASRERGTGSYNEQFF. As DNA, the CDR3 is TGTGCCAGCAGGGAGAGGGGGACAGGGTCCTACAATGAGCAGTTCTTC.

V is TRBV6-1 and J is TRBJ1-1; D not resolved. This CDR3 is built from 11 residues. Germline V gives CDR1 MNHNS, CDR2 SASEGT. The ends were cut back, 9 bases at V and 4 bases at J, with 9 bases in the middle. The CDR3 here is CASAGSTEAFF. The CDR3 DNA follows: TGTGCCAGTGCGGGGAGCACTGAAGCTTTCTTT.

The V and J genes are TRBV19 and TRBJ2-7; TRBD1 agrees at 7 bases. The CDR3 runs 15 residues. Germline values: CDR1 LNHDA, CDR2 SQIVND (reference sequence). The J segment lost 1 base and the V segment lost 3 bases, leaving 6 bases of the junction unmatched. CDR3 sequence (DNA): TGTGCCAGTAGTATGCACAGGGGAAGTTCCTACGAGCAGTACTTC. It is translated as CASSMHRGSSYEQYF.

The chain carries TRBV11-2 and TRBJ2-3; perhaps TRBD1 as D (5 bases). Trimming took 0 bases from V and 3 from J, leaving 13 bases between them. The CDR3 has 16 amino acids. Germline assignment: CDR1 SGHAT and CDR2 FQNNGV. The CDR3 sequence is CASSLDLTEVTDTQYF. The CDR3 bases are TGTGCCAGCAGCTTAGATCTGACAGAAGTAACAGATACGCAGTATTTT. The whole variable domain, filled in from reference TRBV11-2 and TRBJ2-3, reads EAGVAQSPRYKIIEKRQSVAFWCNPISGHATLYWYQQILGQGPKLLIQFQNNGVVDDSQLPKDRFSAERLKGVDSTLKIQPAKLEDSAVYLCASSLDLTEVTDTQYFGPGTRLTVL.

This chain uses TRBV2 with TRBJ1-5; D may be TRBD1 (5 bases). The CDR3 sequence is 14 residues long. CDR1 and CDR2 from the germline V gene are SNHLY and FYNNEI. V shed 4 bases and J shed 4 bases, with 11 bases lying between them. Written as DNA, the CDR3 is TGTGCCAGCAGTGGGCAGGGAGGAAATCAGCCCCAGCATTTT. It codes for CASSGQGGNQPQHF.

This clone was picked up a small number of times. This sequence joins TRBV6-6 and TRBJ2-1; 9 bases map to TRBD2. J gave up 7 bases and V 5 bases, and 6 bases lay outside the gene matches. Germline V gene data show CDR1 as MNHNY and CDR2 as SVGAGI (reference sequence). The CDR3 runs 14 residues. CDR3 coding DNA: TGTGCCAGCAGTGTAGCGGGAGATGTAAATGAGCAGTTCTTC. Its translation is CASSVAGDVNEQFF.

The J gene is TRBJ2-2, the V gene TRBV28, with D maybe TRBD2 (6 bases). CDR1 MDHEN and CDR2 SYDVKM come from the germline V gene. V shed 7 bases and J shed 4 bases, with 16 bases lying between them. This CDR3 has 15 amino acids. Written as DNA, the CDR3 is TGTGCCAGCACACCCCCGGGCGGGATCACCGGGGAGCTGTTTTTT. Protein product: CASTPPGGITGELFF.

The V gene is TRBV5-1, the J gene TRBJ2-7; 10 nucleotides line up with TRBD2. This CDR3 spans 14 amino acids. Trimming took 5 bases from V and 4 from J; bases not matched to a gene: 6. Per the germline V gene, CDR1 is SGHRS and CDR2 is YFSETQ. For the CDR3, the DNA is TGCGCCAGCAGAATAGCGGGAGGATCTTACGAGCAGTACTTC. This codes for CASRIAGGSYEQYF.

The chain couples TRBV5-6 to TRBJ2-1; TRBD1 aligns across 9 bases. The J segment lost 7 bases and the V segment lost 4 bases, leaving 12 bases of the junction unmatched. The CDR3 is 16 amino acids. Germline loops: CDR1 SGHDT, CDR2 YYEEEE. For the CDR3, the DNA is TGTGCCAGCAGCCCGGATGGGACAGGGAGCATAAATGAGCAGTTCTTC. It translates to CASSPDGTGSINEQFF. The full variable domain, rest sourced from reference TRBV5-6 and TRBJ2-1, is DAGVTQSPTHLIKTRGQQVTLRCSPKSGHDTVSWYQQALGQGPQFIFQYYEEEERQRGNFPDRFSGHQFPNYSSELNVNALLLGDSALYLCASSPDGTGSINEQFFGPGTRLTVL.

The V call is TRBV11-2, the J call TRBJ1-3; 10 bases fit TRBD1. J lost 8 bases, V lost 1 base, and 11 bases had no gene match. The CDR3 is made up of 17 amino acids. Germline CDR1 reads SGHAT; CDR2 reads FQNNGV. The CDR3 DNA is TGTGCCAGCAGCTTAGGAGAGGACAGGGGGTGGGGGGACACCATATATTTT. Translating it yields CASSLGEDRGWGDTIYF.

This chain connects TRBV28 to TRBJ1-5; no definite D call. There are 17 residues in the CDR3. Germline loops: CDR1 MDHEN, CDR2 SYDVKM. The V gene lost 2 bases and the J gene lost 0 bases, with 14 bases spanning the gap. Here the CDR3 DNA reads TGTGCCAGCAGTTTACGGAATACAGTCTATAGCAATCAGCCCCAGCATTTT. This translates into CASSLRNTVYSNQPQHF.

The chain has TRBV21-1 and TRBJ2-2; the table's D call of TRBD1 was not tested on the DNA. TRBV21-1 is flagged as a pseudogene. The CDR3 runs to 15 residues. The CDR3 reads CASSKEGRGTGELFF. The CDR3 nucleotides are TGTGCCAGCAGCAAAGAGGGCAGGGGCACCGGGGAGCTGTTTTTT.

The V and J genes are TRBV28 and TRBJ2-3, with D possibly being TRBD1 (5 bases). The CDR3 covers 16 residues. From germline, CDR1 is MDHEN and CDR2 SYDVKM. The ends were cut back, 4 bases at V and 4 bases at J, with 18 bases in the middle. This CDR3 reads CASSWFLRVDPDTQYF. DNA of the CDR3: TGTGCCAGCAGTTGGTTCCTCAGGGTTGATCCAGATACGCAGTATTTT.

The CDR3 sequence is CASRKTGTSYENEQFF. CDR3 bases: TGTGCCAGCAGAAAAACCGGGACTTCCTACGAGAATGAGCAGTTCTTC. V is TRBV7-2 and J is TRBJ2-1; D is perhaps TRBD2 (6 bases). Germline V gene sequence: CDR1 SGHTA, CDR2 FQGNSA. The ends were cut back, 6 bases at V and 7 bases at J, with 22 bases in the middle. The CDR3 contains 16 residues.

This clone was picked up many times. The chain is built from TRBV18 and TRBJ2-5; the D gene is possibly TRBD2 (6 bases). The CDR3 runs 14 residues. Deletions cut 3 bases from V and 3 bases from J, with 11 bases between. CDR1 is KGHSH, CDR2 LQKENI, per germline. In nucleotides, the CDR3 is TGTGCCAGCTCACCGGGGGGAGTGAAAGAGACCCAGTACTTC. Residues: CASSPGGVKETQYF.